Listed below are T cell receptor beta chains from one sample, sequenced in a study of blood T cells in healthy people across ages. TCRdb re-analysed the 5' RACE reads in MiXCR, keeping a single row per CDR3 protein. The top ten clones hold about 12% of a sample with around 1,100,000 distinct CDR3 sequences, 35% to 45% of them seen once. Sequenced: blood. Receptor source: a man aged 18 to 30 in good health. The CDR3 runs from the conserved cysteine through the conserved F or W. Each record gives: J gene, clone size, V gene, D gene, CDR3 protein, CDR3 DNA. D genes are given only for firm matches. Rows give clone size only sometimes, using once, few, many, or a class for an expanded clone.

J gene: TRBJ1-1; clone size: few; V gene: TRBV3-1; D gene: .; CDR3 protein: CASSNLGQATEAFF; CDR3 DNA: TGTGCCAGCTCTAATCTGGGGCAGGCAACTGAAGCTTTCTTT
J gene: TRBJ1-4; clone size: few; V gene: TRBV12-3/TRBV12-4; D gene: TRBD1; CDR3 protein: CASSLWDREKLFF; CDR3 DNA: TGTGCCAGCAGTTTATGGGACAGGGAAAAACTGTTTTTT
J gene: TRBJ2-5; clone size: .; V gene: TRBV7-2; D gene: .; CDR3 protein: CASSLASDSGIFRYF; CDR3 DNA: TGTGCCAGCAGCTTAGCATCGGACAGTGGGATATTTCGGTACTTC
J gene: TRBJ2-2; clone size: .; V gene: TRBV12-3/TRBV12-4; D gene: .; CDR3 protein: CASSLRRRTGELFF; CDR3 DNA: TGTGCCAGCAGTTTACGCCGGCGAACCGGGGAGCTGTTTTTT
J gene: TRBJ2-1; clone size: few; V gene: TRBV5-1; D gene: .; CDR3 protein: CASSSSRYYNEQFF; CDR3 DNA: TGCGCCAGCAGTAGCAGCAGATACTACAATGAGCAGTTCTTC
J gene: TRBJ2-3; clone size: .; V gene: TRBV6-2/TRBV6-3; D gene: .; CDR3 protein: CASSPRLGGDTQYF; CDR3 DNA: TGTGCCAGCAGTCCCAGACTAGGTGGAGATACGCAGTATTTT
J gene: TRBJ2-5; clone size: .; V gene: TRBV25-1; D gene: .; CDR3 protein: CVSSEQRAGEETQYF; CDR3 DNA: TGTGTCAGCAGTGAGCAACGGGCAGGGGAAGAGACCCAGTACTTC
J gene: TRBJ2-5; clone size: .; V gene: TRBV20-1; D gene: .; CDR3 protein: CSPTVGETQYF; CDR3 DNA: TGCAGCCCTACGGTCGGGGAGACCCAGTACTTC
J gene: TRBJ2-2; clone size: .; V gene: TRBV7-2; D gene: .; CDR3 protein: CASSLLTAGELFF; CDR3 DNA: TGTGCCAGCAGCCTTCTGACAGCCGGGGAGCTGTTTTTT
J gene: TRBJ1-1; clone size: .; V gene: TRBV27; D gene: .; CDR3 protein: CASSSNQGRRPEAFF; CDR3 DNA: TGTGCCAGCAGTTCAAATCAGGGGAGGCGGCCTGAAGCTTTCTTT